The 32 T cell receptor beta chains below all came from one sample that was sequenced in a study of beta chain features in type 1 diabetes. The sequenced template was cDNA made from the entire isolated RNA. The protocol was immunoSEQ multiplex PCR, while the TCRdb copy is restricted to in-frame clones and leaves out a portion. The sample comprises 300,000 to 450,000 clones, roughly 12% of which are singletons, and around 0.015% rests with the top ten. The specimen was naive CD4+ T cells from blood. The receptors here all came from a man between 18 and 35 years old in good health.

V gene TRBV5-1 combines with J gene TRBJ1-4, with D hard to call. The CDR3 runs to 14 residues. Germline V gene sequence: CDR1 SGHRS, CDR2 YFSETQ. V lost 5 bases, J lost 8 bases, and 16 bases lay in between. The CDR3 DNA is TGCGCCAGCAGGAGGATGTACGGGGAGGAAAAACTGTTTTTT. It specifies CASRRMYGEEKLFF.

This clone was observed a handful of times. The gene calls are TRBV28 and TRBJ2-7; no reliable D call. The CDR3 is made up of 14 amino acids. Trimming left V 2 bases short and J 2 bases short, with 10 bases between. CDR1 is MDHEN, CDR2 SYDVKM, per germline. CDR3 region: CASSLMRKPYEQYF. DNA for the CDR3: TGTGCCAGCAGTTTAATGAGGAAACCCTACGAGCAGTACTTC. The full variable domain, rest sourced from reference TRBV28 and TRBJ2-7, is DVKVTQSSRYLVKRTGEKVFLECVQDMDHENMFWYRQDPGLGLRLIYFSYDVKMKEKGDIPEGYSVSREKKERFSLILESASTNQTSMYLCASSLMRKPYEQYFGPGTRLTVT.

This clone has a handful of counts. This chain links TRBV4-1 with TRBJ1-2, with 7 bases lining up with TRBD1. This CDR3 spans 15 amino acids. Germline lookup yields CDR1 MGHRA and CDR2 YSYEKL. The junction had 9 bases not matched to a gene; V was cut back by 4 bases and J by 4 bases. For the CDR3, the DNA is TGCGCCAGCAGCCTTCCCGGACAGGTTCGCTATGGCTACACCTTC. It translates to CASSLPGQVRYGYTF.

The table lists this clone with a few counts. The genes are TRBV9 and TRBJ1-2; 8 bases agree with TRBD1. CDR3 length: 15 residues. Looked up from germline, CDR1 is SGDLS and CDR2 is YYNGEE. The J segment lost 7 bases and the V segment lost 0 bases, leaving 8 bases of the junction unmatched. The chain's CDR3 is CASSVVSQGAVGYTF. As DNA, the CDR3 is TGTGCCAGCAGCGTAGTTAGTCAGGGGGCGGTTGGCTACACCTTC.

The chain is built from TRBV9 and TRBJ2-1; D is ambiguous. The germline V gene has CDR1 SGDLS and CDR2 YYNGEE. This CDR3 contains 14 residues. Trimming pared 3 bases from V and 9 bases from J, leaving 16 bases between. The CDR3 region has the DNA TGTGCCAGCAGCGCCCGAATTGAACGAGGTGAGCAGTTCTTC. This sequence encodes CASSARIERGEQFF.

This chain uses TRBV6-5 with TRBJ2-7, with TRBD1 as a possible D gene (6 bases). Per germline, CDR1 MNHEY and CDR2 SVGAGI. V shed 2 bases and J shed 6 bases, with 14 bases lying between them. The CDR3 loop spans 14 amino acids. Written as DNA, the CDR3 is TGTGCCAGCAGTTACCCGTTCAGGGGCCGCGAGCAGTACTTC. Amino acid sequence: CASSYPFRGREQYF.

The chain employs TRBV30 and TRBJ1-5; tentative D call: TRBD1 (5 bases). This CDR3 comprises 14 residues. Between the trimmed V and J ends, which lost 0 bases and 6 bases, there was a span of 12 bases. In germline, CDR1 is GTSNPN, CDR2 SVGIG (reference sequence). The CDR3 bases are TGTGCCTGGAGTGTACTACAGGAGGGTCAGCCCCAGCATTTT. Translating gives CAWSVLQEGQPQHF.

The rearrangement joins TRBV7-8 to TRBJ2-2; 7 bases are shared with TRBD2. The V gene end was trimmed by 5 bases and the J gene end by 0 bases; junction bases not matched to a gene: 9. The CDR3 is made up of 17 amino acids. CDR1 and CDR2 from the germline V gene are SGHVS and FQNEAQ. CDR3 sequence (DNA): TGTGCCAGCAGCAAAGAACGGAGCGGGGCGAACACCGGGGAGCTGTTTTTT. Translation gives CASSKERSGANTGELFF.

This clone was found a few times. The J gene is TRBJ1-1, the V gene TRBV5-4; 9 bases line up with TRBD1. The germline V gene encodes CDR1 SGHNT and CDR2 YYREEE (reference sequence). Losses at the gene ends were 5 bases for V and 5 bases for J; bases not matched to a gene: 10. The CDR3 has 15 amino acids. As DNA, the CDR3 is TGTGCCAGCAGATACCGGGACAGGGTAACAACTGAAGCTTTCTTT. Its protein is CASRYRDRVTTEAFF.

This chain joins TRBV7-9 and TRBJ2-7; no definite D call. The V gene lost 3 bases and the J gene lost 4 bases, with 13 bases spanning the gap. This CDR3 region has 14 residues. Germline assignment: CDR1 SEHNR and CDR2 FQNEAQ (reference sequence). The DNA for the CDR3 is TGTGCCAGCAGCTTCTTTTTGGCGGAGTACGAGCAGTACTTC. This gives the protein CASSFFLAEYEQYF.

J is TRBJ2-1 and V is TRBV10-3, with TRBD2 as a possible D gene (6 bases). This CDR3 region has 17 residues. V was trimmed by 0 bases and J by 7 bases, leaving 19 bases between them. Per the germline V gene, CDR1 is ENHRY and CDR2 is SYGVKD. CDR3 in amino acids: CAISESMVLLAHNEQFF. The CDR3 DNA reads TGTGCCATCAGTGAGTCGATGGTATTGCTAGCGCATAATGAGCAGTTCTTC.

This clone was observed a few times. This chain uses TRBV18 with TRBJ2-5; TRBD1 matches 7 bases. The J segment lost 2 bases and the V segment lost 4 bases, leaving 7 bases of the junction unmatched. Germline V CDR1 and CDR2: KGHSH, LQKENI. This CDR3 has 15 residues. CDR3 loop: CASSLNRGPQETQYF. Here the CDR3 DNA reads TGTGCCAGCTCACTTAACAGGGGCCCACAAGAGACCCAGTACTTC.

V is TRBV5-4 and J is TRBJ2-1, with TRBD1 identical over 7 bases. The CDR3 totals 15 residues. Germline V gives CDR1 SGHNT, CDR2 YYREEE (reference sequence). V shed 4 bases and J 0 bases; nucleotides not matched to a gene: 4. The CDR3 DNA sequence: TGTGCCAGCAGCCAGACAGGGAGCTCCTACAATGAGCAGTTCTTC. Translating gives CASSQTGSSYNEQFF.

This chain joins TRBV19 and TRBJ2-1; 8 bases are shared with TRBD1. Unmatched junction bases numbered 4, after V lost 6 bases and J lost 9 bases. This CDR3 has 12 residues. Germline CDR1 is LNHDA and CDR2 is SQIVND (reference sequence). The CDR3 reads CASRQGASEQFF. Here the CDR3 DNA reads TGTGCCAGTAGGCAGGGGGCTTCTGAGCAGTTCTTC.

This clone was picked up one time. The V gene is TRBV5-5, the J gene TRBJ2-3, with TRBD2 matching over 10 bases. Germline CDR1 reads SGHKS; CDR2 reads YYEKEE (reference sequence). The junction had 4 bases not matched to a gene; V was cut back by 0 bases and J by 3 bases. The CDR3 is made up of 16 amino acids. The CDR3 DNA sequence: TGTGCCAGCAGCTTGGTGATTAGCGGGAGGACAGATACGCAGTATTTT. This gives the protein CASSLVISGRTDTQYF.

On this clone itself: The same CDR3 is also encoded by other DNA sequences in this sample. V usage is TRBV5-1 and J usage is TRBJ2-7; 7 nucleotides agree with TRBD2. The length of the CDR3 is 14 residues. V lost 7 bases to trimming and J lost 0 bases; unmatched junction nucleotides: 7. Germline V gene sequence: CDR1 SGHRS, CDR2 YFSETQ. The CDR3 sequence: CASSGRGSSYEQYF. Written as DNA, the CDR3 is TGCGCCAGCTCGGGGAGGGGCAGCTCCTACGAGCAGTACTTC.

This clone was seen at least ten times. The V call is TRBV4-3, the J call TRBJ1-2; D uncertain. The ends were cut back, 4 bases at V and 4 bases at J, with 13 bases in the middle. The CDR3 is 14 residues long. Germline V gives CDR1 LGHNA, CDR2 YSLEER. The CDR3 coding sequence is TGCGCCAGCAGCCCCTCACACCCTGGCTATGGCTACACCTTC. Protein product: CASSPSHPGYGYTF.

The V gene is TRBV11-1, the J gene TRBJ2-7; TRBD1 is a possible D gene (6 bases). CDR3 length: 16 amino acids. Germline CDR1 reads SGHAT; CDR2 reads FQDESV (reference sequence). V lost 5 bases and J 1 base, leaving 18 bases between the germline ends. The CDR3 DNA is TGTGCCAGCAGCCGCACAGGGCCCCGGGGATCCTACGAGCAGTACTTC. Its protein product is CASSRTGPRGSYEQYF.

The CDR3 DNA is TGTGCCAGCAGTGCGGCAGGGGGCGATGGCTACACCTTC. The encoded protein is CASSAAGGDGYTF. The J gene is TRBJ1-2, the V gene TRBV25-1, with TRBD1 identical over 8 bases. Germline lookup yields CDR1 MGHDK and CDR2 SYGVNS. The CDR3 has 13 residues. Unmatched junction bases numbered 4, after V lost 4 bases and J lost 6 bases.

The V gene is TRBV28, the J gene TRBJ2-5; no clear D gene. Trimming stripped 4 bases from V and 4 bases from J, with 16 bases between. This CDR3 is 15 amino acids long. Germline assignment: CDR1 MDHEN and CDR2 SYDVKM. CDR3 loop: CASSSPVRNGETQYF. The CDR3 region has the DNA TGTGCCAGCAGTTCCCCCGTCAGGAACGGAGAGACCCAGTACTTC.

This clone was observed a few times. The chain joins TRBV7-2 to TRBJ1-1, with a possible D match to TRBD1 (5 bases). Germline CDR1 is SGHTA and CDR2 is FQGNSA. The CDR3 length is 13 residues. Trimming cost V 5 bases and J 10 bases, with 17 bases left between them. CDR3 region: CASSPGGGRLAFF. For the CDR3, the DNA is TGTGCCAGCAGCCCCGGGGGGGGGAGATTAGCTTTCTTT.

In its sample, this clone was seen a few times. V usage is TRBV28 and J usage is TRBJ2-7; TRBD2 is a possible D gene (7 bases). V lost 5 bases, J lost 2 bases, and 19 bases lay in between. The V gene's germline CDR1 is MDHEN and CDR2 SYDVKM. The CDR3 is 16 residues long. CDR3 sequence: CASSPGTAGDTYEQYF. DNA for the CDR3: TGTGCCAGCAGTCCGGGGACGGCGGGGGACACCTACGAGCAGTACTTC.

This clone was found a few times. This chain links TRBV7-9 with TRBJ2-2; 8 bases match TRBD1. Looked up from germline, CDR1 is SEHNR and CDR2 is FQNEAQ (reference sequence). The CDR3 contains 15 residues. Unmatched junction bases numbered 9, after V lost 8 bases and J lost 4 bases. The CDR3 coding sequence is TGTGCCAGCCAGAGGACAGGGTTAACCACCGGGGAGCTGTTTTTT. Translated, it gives CASQRTGLTTGELFF. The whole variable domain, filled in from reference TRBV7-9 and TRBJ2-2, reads DTGVSQNPRHKITKRGQNVTFRCDPISEHNRLYWYRQTLGQGPEFLTYFQNEAQLEKSRLLSDRFSAERPKGSFSTLEIQRTEQGDSAMYLCASQRTGLTTGELFFGEGSRLTVL.

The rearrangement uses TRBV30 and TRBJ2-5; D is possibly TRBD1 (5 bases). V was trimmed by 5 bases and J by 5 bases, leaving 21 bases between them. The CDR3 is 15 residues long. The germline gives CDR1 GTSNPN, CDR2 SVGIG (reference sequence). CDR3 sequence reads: CAWGPSTRAGETQYF. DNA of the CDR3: TGTGCCTGGGGCCCCTCCACCAGGGCTGGGGAGACCCAGTACTTC.

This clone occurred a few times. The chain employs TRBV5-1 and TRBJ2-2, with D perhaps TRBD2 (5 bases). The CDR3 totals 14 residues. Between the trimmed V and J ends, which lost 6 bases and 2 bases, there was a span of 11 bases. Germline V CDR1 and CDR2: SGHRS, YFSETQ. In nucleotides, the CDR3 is TGCGCCAGCAAAGAGGAGGCTAACACCGGGGAGCTGTTTTTT. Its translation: CASKEEANTGELFF.

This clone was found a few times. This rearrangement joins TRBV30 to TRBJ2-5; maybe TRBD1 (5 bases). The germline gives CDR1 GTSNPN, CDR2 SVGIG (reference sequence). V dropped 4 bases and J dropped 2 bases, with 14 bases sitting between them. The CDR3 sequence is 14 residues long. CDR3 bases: TGTGCCTGGACCCCTAGGGCAGGGCAAGAGACCCAGTACTTC. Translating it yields CAWTPRAGQETQYF.

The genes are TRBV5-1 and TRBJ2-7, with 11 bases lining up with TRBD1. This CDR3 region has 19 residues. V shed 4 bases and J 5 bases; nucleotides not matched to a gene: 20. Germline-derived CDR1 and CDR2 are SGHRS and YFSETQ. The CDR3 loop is CASSSSGTGGPTSAHEQYF. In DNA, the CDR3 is TGCGCCAGCAGCAGCTCCGGGACAGGGGGTCCCACCTCAGCCCACGAGCAGTACTTC. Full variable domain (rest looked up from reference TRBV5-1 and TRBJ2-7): KAGVTQTPRYLIKTRGQQVTLSCSPISGHRSVSWYQQTPGQGLQFLFEYFSETQRNKGNFPGRFSGRQFSNSRSEMNVSTLELGDSALYLCASSSSGTGGPTSAHEQYFGPGTRLTVT.

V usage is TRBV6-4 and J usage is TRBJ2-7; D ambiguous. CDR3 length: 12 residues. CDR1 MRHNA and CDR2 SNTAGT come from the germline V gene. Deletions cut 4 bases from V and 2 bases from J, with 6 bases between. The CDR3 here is CASSVRAYEQYF. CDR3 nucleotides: TGTGCCAGCAGTGTCCGGGCCTACGAGCAGTACTTC.

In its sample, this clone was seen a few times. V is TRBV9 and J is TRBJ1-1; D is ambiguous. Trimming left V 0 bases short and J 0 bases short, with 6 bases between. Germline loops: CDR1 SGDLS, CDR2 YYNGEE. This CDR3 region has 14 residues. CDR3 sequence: CASSVDLVNTEAFF. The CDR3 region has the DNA TGTGCCAGCAGCGTAGACTTGGTGAACACTGAAGCTTTCTTT.

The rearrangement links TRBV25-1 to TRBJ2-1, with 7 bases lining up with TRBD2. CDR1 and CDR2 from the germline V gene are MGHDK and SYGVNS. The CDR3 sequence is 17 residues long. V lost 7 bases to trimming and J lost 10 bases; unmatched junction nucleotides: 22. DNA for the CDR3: TGTGCCAGCATCCCCATACCACTAGCGACACGAAACGGGGAGCAGTTCTTC. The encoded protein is CASIPIPLATRNGEQFF.

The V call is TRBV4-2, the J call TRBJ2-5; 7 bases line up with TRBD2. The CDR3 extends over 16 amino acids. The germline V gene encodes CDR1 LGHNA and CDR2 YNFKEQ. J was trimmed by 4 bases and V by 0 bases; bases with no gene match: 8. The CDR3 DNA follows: TGTGCCAGCAGCCAAGATCTCGCGACTAGCAGAGAGACCCAGTACTTC. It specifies CASSQDLATSRETQYF.

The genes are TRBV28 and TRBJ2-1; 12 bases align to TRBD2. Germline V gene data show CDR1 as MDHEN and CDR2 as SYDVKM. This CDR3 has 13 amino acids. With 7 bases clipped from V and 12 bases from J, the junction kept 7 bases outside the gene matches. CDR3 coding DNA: TGTGCCAGCATTGAGACTAGCGGGAGTGGGCAGTTCTTC. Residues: CASIETSGSGQFF.